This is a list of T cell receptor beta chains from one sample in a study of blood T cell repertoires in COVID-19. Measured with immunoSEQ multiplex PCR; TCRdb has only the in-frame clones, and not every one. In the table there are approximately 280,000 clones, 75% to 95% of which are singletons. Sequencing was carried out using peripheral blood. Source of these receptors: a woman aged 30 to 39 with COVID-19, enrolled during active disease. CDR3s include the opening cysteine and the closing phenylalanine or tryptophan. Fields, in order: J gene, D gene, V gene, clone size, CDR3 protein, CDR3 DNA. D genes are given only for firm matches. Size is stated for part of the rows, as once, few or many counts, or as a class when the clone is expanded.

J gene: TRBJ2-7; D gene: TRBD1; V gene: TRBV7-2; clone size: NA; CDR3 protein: CASSLGDRPYEQYF; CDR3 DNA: TGTGCCAGCAGCCTCGGGGACAGACCCTACGAGCAGTACTTC
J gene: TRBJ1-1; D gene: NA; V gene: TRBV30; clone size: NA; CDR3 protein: CAWSVRGSEAFF; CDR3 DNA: TGTGCCTGGAGTGTACGAGGCTCTGAAGCTTTCTTT
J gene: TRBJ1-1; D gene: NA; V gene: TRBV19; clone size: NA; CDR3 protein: CASRNGGEGTEAFF; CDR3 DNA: TGTGCCAGTAGGAACGGAGGGGAGGGGACTGAAGCTTTCTTT
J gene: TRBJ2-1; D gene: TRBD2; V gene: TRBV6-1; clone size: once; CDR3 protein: CASSEFGLASGRSNEQFF; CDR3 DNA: TGTGCCAGCAGTGAATTCGGTTTGGCTAGCGGGAGGAGCAATGAGCAGTTCTTC
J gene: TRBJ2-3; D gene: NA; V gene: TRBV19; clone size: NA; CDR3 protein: CASSPTGPKSTDTQYF; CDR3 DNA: TGTGCCAGTAGCCCGACAGGACCTAAAAGCACAGATACGCAGTATTTT
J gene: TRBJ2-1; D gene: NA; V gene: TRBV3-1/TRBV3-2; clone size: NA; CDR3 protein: CASSQDSVVYNEQFF; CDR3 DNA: TGTGCCAGCAGCCAAGATAGCGTGGTCTACAATGAGCAGTTCTTC
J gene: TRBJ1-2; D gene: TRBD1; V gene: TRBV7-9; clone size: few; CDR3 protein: CASSIDRGINYGYTF; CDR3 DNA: TGTGCCAGCAGCATAGACAGGGGGATCAACTATGGCTACACCTTC
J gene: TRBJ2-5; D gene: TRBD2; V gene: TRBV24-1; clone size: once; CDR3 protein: CATSRGSQGTQYF; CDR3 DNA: TGTGCCACCAGTCGCGGGAGCCAGGGGACCCAGTACTTC
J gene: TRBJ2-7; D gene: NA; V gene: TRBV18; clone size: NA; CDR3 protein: CASSATTYYEQYF; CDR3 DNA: TGTGCCAGCTCAGCAACTACTTATTACGAGCAGTACTTC
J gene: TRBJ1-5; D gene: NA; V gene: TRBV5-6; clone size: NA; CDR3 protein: CASSLAGAGNQPQHF; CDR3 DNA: TGTGCCAGCAGCTTGGCCGGTGCGGGCAATCAGCCCCAGCATTTT
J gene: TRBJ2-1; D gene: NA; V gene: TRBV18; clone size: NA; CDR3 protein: CASSPPQGYEQFF; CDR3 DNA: TGTGCCAGCTCACCGCCCCAGGGCTATGAGCAGTTCTTC
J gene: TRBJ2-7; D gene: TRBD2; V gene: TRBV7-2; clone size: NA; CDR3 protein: CASSLGSGSQYEQYF; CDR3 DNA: TGTGCCAGCAGCTTAGGTAGCGGGAGCCAATACGAGCAGTACTTC
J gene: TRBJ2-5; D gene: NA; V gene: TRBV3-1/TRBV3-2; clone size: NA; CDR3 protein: CASSWGDSQETQYF; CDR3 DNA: TGTGCCAGCAGCTGGGGGGACTCGCAAGAGACCCAGTACTTC
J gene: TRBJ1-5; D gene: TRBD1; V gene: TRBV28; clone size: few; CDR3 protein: CASSYGTGAQPQHF; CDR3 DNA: TGTGCCAGCAGCTACGGGACAGGGGCCCAGCCCCAGCATTTT
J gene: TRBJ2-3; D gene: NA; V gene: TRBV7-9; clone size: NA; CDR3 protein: CASSSTTDTQYF; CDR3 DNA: TGTGCCAGCAGCTCAACAACAGATACGCAGTATTTT
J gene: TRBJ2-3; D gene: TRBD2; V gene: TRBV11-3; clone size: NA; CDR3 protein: CASSYTLAGGLNTQYF; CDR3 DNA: TGTGCCAGCAGCTATACCCTAGCGGGAGGTCTGAATACGCAGTATTTT
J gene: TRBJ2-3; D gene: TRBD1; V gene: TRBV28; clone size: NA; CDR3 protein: CASIETGRKTDTQYF; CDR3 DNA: TGTGCCAGCATTGAGACAGGGCGGAAGACAGATACGCAGTATTTT
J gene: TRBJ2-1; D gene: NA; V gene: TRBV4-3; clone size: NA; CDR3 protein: CASSQDLGERGTGQFF; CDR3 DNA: TGCGCCAGCAGCCAAGATCTGGGGGAGAGAGGGACTGGGCAGTTCTTC
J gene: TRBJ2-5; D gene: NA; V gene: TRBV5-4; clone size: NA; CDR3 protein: CASSLPSGQETQYF; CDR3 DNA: TGTGCCAGCAGCTTGCCCAGCGGGCAAGAGACCCAGTACTTC
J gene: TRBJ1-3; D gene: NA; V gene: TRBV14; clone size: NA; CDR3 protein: CASSQGVRAGNTIYF; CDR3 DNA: TGTGCCAGCAGCCAAGGGGTCAGGGCCGGAAACACCATATATTTT
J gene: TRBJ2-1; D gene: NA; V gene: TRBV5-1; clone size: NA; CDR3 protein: CASSYWQEREQFF; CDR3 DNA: TGCGCCAGCAGCTACTGGCAGGAGCGGGAGCAGTTCTTC
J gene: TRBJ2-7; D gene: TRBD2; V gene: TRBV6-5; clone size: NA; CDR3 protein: CASRTSGRSYEQYF; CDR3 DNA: TGTGCCAGCAGGACTAGCGGGCGGAGCTACGAGCAGTACTTC
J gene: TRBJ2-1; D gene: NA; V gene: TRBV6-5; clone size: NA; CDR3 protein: CASSYGGAVYNEQFF; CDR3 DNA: TGTGCCAGCAGTTACGGGGGGGCGGTCTACAATGAGCAGTTCTTC
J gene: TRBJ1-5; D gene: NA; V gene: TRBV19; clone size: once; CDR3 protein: CASSMKGGLGQPQHF; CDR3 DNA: TGTGCCAGTAGTATGAAGGGGGGGCTTGGTCAGCCCCAGCATTTT
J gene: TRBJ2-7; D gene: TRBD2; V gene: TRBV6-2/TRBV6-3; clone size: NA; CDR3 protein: CASSPSLAHTYEQYF; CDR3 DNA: TGTGCCAGCAGTCCGTCACTAGCGCATACCTACGAGCAGTACTTC
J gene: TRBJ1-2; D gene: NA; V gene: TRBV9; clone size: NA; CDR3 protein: CASRALRAGVDGYTF; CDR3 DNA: TGTGCCAGCAGAGCCCTCCGGGCAGGGGTCGACGGCTACACCTTC
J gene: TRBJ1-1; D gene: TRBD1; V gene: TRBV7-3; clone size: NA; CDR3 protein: CASSPQGSAEAFF; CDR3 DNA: TGTGCCAGCAGCCCACAGGGGTCAGCTGAAGCTTTCTTT
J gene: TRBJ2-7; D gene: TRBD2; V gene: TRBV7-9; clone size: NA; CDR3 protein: CASSFGLAGDSYEQYF; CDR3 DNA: TGTGCCAGCAGCTTCGGACTAGCGGGAGACTCCTACGAGCAGTACTTC
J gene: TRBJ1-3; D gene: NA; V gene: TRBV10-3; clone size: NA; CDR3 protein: CAISESNRVGGNTIYF; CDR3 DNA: TGTGCCATCAGTGAGTCGAACAGGGTCGGCGGAAACACCATATATTTT